Shown below are 13 T cell receptor beta chains from a single sample sequenced in a study of shared clonotypes between healthy human individuals (dated by TCRdb to 2018 to 2020). Library preparation used the immunoSEQ multiplex PCR assay. TCRdb holds this immuneACCESS table with in-frame rearrangements only. Some clones are missing; in checked studies, unresolved V genes explain under half, and the rest has no known cause. The sample yields about 820,000 clones; 92% were counted once. Of the sample, 20% to 30% is held by the ten largest clones. CD8 naive samples were CD45RO-negative cells positively selected for CCR7, giving a CD45RA+CCR7+ population that excluded TemRA cells. Sequencing was performed on naive CD8+ T cells sorted from blood. Explained via the paper, the cell subset or site label denotes: CD45RA+CCR7+. The receptors were gathered from a man under 40 in good health.

The chain has TRBV11-2 and TRBJ2-7, with a possible D match to TRBD2 (5 bases). V dropped 5 bases and J dropped 5 bases, with 16 bases sitting between them. The CDR3 sequence is 14 residues long. Germline lookup yields CDR1 SGHAT and CDR2 FQNNGV. This chain's CDR3 is CASSTDSSYNEQYF. For the CDR3, the DNA is TGTGCCAGCAGCACGGACTCCTCGTATAACGAGCAGTACTTC.

The rearrangement joins TRBV4-3 to TRBJ2-7; D perhaps matches TRBD2 (6 bases). CDR1 is LGHNA and CDR2 is YSLEER in the germline V gene. V lost 1 base, J lost 5 bases, and 15 bases lay in between. CDR3 length equals 15 residues. The CDR3 DNA reads TGCGCCAGCAGCCAAGGAGAGCGGGTCGTTGACGAGCAGTACTTC. Translating it yields CASSQGERVVDEQYF.

V and J are TRBV7-9 and TRBJ2-3; TRBD1 matches 12 bases. This CDR3 has 16 amino acids. V shed 5 bases and J 3 bases; nucleotides not matched to a gene: 6. Germline CDR1 is SEHNR and CDR2 is FQNEAQ (reference sequence). The CDR3 reads CASSPVGQGATDTQYF. Here the CDR3 DNA reads TGTGCCAGCAGCCCGGTGGGACAGGGGGCTACAGATACGCAGTATTTT.

This clone was seen once. This chain joins TRBV13 and TRBJ1-2; D gene uncertain. Trimming removed 5 bases from V and 2 bases from J, with 18 bases in between. CDR1 is PRHDT, CDR2 FYEKMQ, per germline (reference sequence). The CDR3 contains 16 residues. The CDR3 region has the DNA TGTGCCAGCAGCCCAATAGCGGAGGGTCGAAACTATGGCTACACCTTC. Amino acid sequence: CASSPIAEGRNYGYTF.

The gene calls are TRBV5-4 and TRBJ1-2; D is perhaps TRBD1 (5 bases). Germline CDR1 and CDR2: SGHNT and YYREEE (reference sequence). The CDR3 loop spans 14 amino acids. The V gene lost 0 bases and the J gene lost 2 bases, with 8 bases spanning the gap. The CDR3 loop reads CASSLAGANYGYTF. CDR3 bases: TGTGCCAGCAGCTTGGCCGGGGCCAACTATGGCTACACCTTC.

The chain carries TRBV4-3 and TRBJ2-1; no clear D. Trimming cost V 6 bases and J 2 bases, with 14 bases left between them. Germline loops: CDR1 LGHNA, CDR2 YSLEER. The length of the CDR3 is 15 residues. In DNA, the CDR3 is TGCGCCAGCAGTTTAGACGGCCCTACCTACAATGAGCAGTTCTTC. This codes for CASSLDGPTYNEQFF.

This chain links TRBV29-1 with TRBJ2-2; no clear D. The CDR3 sequence is 15 residues long. Germline V lookup: CDR1 SQVTM, CDR2 ANQGSEA. Trimming shortened V by 1 base and J by 5 bases, and 14 bases separated the two germline ends. This CDR3 is CSVEGRSFGTGELFF. CDR3 nucleotide sequence: TGCAGCGTTGAAGGCAGGAGCTTTGGAACCGGGGAGCTGTTTTTT.

The V and J genes are TRBV19 and TRBJ1-2, with D possibly TRBD1 on 5 matching bases. V lost 4 bases and J 5 bases, leaving 5 bases between the germline ends. The CDR3 loop spans 11 amino acids. CDR1 LNHDA and CDR2 SQIVND come from the germline V gene (reference sequence). The CDR3 DNA is TGTGCCAGTAGTACAGGGTATGGCTACACCTTC. It encodes CASSTGYGYTF.

This chain joins TRBV7-9 and TRBJ2-7; the D gene is possibly TRBD2 (5 bases). This CDR3 is 13 amino acids long. Between the trimmed V and J ends, which lost 6 bases and 2 bases, there was a span of 11 bases. Per the germline V gene, CDR1 is SEHNR and CDR2 is FQNEAQ (reference sequence). This CDR3 reads CASSSGDPYEQYF. CDR3 bases: TGTGCCAGCAGTTCCGGGGATCCCTACGAGCAGTACTTC.

V usage is TRBV25-1 and J usage is TRBJ2-1; 10 positions match TRBD2. Germline lookup yields CDR1 MGHDK and CDR2 SYGVNS. V was clipped by 1 base and J by 8 bases; unmatched bases: 11. CDR3 length: 17 amino acids. The CDR3 DNA is TGTGCCAGCAGTGAATGGGGTAGTAGCGGGAGGTCGTATGAGCAGTTCTTC. This codes for CASSEWGSSGRSYEQFF.

This chain joins TRBV6-1 and TRBJ2-1; a weak D match, TRBD1 (5 bases). The CDR3 sequence is 14 residues long. Germline assignment: CDR1 MNHNS and CDR2 SASEGT. V was pared by 6 bases and J by 1 base, with 10 bases between. The CDR3 is CASRGRASYNEQFF. CDR3 bases: TGTGCCAGCAGAGGCAGGGCTTCCTACAATGAGCAGTTCTTC.

This clone appeared a single time. The rearrangement links TRBV2 to TRBJ2-2; 7 bases align to TRBD2. The junction had 8 bases not matched to a gene; V was cut back by 1 base and J by 0 bases. The CDR3 spans 18 residues. Germline lookup yields CDR1 SNHLY and CDR2 FYNNEI. The CDR3 bases are TGTGCCAGCAGTGAAGAGAAAAGGGACTACGCGAACACCGGGGAGCTGTTTTTT. Translating gives CASSEEKRDYANTGELFF. Complete variable domain (other parts from reference TRBV2 and TRBJ2-2): EPEVTQTPSHQVTQMGQEVILRCVPISNHLYFYWYRQILGQKVEFLVSFYNNEISEKSEIFDDQFSVERPDGSNFTLKIRSTKLEDSAMYFCASSEEKRDYANTGELFFGEGSRLTVL.

The chain carries TRBV4-1 and TRBJ2-7; the match to TRBD2 covers 8 bases. The V gene end was trimmed by 2 bases and the J gene end by 0 bases; junction bases not matched to a gene: 9. CDR1 is MGHRA and CDR2 is YSYEKL in the germline V gene. There are 17 residues in the CDR3. CDR3 in amino acids: CASSQTTSGRFSYEQYF. The CDR3 DNA reads TGCGCCAGCAGCCAAACAACTAGCGGCAGATTCTCCTACGAGCAGTACTTC.